The TCR beta chain described here comes from a study of cytomegalovirus exposure and HLA in healthy donors (dated by TCRdb to about 2017). Regarding the complete study: According to an earlier analysis of 450 to 650 of the donors, about 180 million T cells yielded 90 million to 140 million unique TCR beta sequences and approximately 280 Gb of sequence data. Roughly 300 gigabases of sequencing data and tens of millions of unique TCR sequences were included in an early release covering several hundred HLA-typed donors. Among the roughly 370 genotyped donors, approximately 77% belonged to the genetic ancestry cluster associated with self-reported Caucasian donors. The aim of the study was to test whether cataloging public T cell receptors could identify signatures of past pathogen exposure. The study used immunosequencing to profile the T cell repertoires of approximately 650 subjects and linked those repertoires to cytomegalovirus serostatus. In addition to the first cohort of 666 subjects, a separate validation cohort of 120 different subjects was used. To predict cytomegalovirus infection status, the study brought together high-throughput TCR immunosequencing, statistical association of individual TCRs with disease status, and machine learning. A later analysis re-examined previously published TCR beta repertoires from about 670 donors and added high-resolution HLA genotyping to investigate patterns of TCR occurrence. Rather than drawing on any new phenotypic data, the later analysis identified candidate immune exposures from TCR beta sequences and the way those sequences occurred across donors. To decide whether each TCR beta V gene segment behaved as functional or pseudogenic, an earlier analysis of some 570 of the donors relied on high-throughput TCR beta sequencing. Donor age, sex, ethnicity and CMV serostatus were collected together with the repertoire data. Genome-wide SNP genotypes for about 65% of the roughly 700 donors were used in a later genetic analysis, which treated that subset as a discovery cohort. All discovery cohort repertoires had been generated using a single sequencing platform. HLA typing covered class I and class II loci at four-digit resolution. Typing coverage varied by locus: roughly 629-640 donors for A, B, C, DRB1 and DQB1; roughly 560 for DQA1; 606 for DPA1; around 450 for DPB1. Four to six DR-DQ haplotypes were handled as single units for association and clustering, since linkage in the cohort was strong. On average, around 240,000 unique TCR beta nucleotide sequences were sequenced per donor among about 400 genotyped donors of the cohort, with roughly 18% of those sequences being non-productive. What the study reported, not specific to this receptor: The only immune exposure information available for the cohort was CMV serostatus. A group of highly shared sequence variants was considered likely to be a technical artifact of the sequencing pipeline. Some 15 rarely observed V segments, including chromosome 9 orphons, were excluded from the earlier analysis of approximately 500 of the donors because counts were too low. In a later analysis, HLA-associated TCR beta chains were found to be more clonally expanded and to have lower generation probabilities than equally common non-associated chains. In both the original and validation cohorts, the classifier was reported to diagnose cytomegalovirus status with high specificity and sensitivity. The authors suggested that the approach could potentially be generalized to other disease states and immunological phenotypes. A later analysis reported that several top co-occurrence clusters appeared linked to parvovirus B19, influenza, CMV and Epstein-Barr virus. Assigning TCR associations to individual alleles was difficult when HLA alleles, especially DR and DQ, strongly co-occurred. Most TCR sequences were observed very rarely across donors, whereas some public TCRs were present in many individuals. In the study, about 150 TCR beta chains were listed as associated with cytomegalovirus. Some IMGT-functional V segments, including TRBV6-2 and TRBV6-3, could not be distinguished by the 87-base-pair reads and were therefore excluded. In a later analysis, the rate of TCR association differed among HLA loci, with DRB1 alleles having the most associated TCRs and HLA-C alleles having the fewest. A later genetic analysis reported fewer N-insertions in productive TCRs among donors in an Asian-associated ancestry cluster than the approximately 670-donor mean. In a later analysis, about 16,000 TCR beta sequences were associated with specific HLA alleles at a false discovery rate of 0.05. In an earlier analysis of about 550 of the donors, most TCR beta V segments were observed in productive rearrangements about 90% or about 30% of the time, broadly matching IMGT annotations. This cohort had only TCR beta chains sequenced, and the lack of alpha or paired-chain data limited which features could be detected. Because some donors lacked HLA typing at each locus, the association tests relied only on the typed subset. Correlated functional status among segregating V segments might be attributable to linkage disequilibrium, but an unknown experimental factor could not be ruled out. A later genetic analysis associated a missense DCLRE1C variant with V-gene and J-gene trimming of TCR beta chains, and an independent cohort replicated the association. Most CMV-associated TCR beta chains appeared to be HLA-restricted in a later analysis, and the HLA associations seemed to be driven largely by CMV exposure. Three of the identified cytomegalovirus-associated TCR beta chains were confirmed in vitro to be specific for cytomegalovirus antigens. The presence/absence analyses assumed that sequencing depth was roughly uniform across donors, and that assumption may not be true. A further reported finding was that TCR beta sequences accurately predicted the HLA-A and HLA-B alleles for most subjects in the first cohort.

Of note for this clone: Its antigen specificity is not known. One base away there is no much larger clone; base qualities are not given.

The cohort comprised fewer than 750 healthy bone marrow donors. All cohort members were sampled while nominally healthy, although unrecorded immune exposures were likely present. The donor tested CMV seronegative, placing the donor among the 350 or so seronegative members of the cohort. Every donor gave a peripheral blood sample, and the peripheral blood mononuclear cells from that sample were used for TCR beta sequencing. The Qiagen DNeasy Blood Extraction Kit was used to extract genomic DNA from the blood cell samples. Libraries were constructed by the immunoSEQ multiplex PCR assay. The multiplex PCR relied on a mix of 60 forward primers for TCR Vbeta segments and 13 reverse primers for TCR Jbeta segments. The CDR3 region of rearranged TCR beta genes was amplified from genomic DNA by a multiplex PCR assay. On the Illumina HiSeq System, the amplified TCR beta libraries were sequenced as 87-base-pair reads. Under the source paper's analysis protocol: In a later analysis, around 80 million unique TCR beta chains were counted across the approximately 640 repertoires, and approximately 11 million of these chains were shared by at least two donors. Raw reads were error-corrected and collapsed into unique sequences with a nearest-neighbor algorithm that merged closely related sequences to remove PCR and sequencing errors. V, D and J gene segments were assigned by aligning CDR3 sequences to IMGT reference sequences. Each retained sequence needed at least a six-nucleotide match to both a V gene segment and a J gene segment. A rearrangement was called productive if the CDR3 had no stop codons and remained in frame with V and J, and every other rearrangement was called non-productive. Following IMGT convention, CDR3 was defined as the stretch from the second conserved V-encoded cysteine to the conserved J-encoded phenylalanine. The earlier analysis of about 590 of the donors excluded sequences that lacked an unambiguous match to a single V gene segment. An earlier analysis of 450 to 650 of the donors called V segments functional above 56.7% productive rearrangements and segregating when the between-donor standard deviation exceeded 5%. To diagnose cytomegalovirus status from the catalog of TCR beta chain sequences, a statistical classification framework was built. In a later analysis, V and J genes were assigned by comparing TCR nucleotide sequences against IMGT/GENE-DB human TR gene sequences. The TCRdist pipeline was used in a later analysis to assign CDR3 sequences and most-parsimonious VDJ recombination scenarios. In a later analysis, each TCR beta chain was defined by its CDR3 amino acid sequence together with its V-gene family, and reads lacking a unique V-gene family were excluded. To address suspected cross-contamination and a sequencing artifact, a later analysis removed over 500 highly shared, low-generation-probability nucleotide sequences. For each public chain, a later analysis derived a clonal expansion index from normalized ranks of inferred template counts within each repertoire. Generation probabilities in a later analysis came from a VDJ recombination model fitted to out-of-frame rearrangements, and those results were checked against IGoR. In a later analysis, hypergeometric tests were used to score TCR-TCR, TCR-HLA and TCR-CMV co-occurrence, with a repertoire-size bias correction applied to TCR pairs. False discovery rates were estimated in a later analysis by permuting HLA or CMV assignments 20 times. In a later analysis, co-occurring TCRs were grouped with DBSCAN, and TCRdist sequence similarity was added when clustering was performed within HLA-allele-positive subsets. For co-occurrence clustering, repertoires with fewer than 30,000 or more than 120,000 public chains were excluded, along with a handful of repertoires with anomalous nucleotide sharing. TCRdb obtained this table from immuneACCESS and retained in-frame rearrangements with V and J assigned. These tables miss some clones; where compared with another copy, unresolved V genes account for less than half of the shortfall, and the remainder is unexplained. From that table come the V and J calls and clone size; the DNA was used to work out D and trimming. The sample table lists 150,000 to 200,000 clones, over 80% of them with a count of one. Of the sample, around 1.4% falls within the top ten clones.

CDR1 is given as SGHRS and CDR2 as YFSETQ, both from the germline V gene. V lost 3 bases and J lost 0 bases; the stretch between them is 13 bases long. From cysteine to phenylalanine, the CDR3 is 16 amino acids long. Only CDR3 DNA remains: 48 bases, in frame from the first base. The sequencing sample was made of PBMCs. This receptor was identified in a young woman in good health and CMV-seronegative. The rearranged chain carries TRBV5-1 and TRBJ1-5; the D segment cannot be called with confidence. The nucleotide sequence reads as follows: TGCGCCAGCAGCTACCCGACACGTTATAGCAATCAGCCCCAGCATTTT. Translated, this gives CASSYPTRYSNQPQHF.